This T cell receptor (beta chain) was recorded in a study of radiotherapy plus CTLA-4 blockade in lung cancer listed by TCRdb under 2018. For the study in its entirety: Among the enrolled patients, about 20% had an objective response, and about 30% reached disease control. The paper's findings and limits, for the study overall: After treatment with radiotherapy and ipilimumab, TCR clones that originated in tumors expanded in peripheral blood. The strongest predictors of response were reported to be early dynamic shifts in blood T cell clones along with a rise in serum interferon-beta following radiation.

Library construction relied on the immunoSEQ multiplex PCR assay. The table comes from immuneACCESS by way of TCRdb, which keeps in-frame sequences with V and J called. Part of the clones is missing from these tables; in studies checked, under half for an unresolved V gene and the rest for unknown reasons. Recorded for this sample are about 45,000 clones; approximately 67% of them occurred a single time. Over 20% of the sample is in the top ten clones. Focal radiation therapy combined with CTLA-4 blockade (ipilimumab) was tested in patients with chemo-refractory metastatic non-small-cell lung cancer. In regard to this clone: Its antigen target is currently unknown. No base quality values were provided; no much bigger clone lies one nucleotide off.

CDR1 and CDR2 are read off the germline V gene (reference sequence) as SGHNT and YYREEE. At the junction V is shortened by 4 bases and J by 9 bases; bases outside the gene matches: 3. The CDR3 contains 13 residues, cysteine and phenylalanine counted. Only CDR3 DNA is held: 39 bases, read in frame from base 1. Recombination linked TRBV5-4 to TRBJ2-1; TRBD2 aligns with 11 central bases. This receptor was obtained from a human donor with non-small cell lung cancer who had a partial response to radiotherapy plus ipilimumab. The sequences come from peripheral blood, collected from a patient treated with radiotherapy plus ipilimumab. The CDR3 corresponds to CASSGTSGFEQFF. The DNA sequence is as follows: TGTGCCAGCAGCGGGACTAGCGGTTTTGAGCAGTTCTTC.